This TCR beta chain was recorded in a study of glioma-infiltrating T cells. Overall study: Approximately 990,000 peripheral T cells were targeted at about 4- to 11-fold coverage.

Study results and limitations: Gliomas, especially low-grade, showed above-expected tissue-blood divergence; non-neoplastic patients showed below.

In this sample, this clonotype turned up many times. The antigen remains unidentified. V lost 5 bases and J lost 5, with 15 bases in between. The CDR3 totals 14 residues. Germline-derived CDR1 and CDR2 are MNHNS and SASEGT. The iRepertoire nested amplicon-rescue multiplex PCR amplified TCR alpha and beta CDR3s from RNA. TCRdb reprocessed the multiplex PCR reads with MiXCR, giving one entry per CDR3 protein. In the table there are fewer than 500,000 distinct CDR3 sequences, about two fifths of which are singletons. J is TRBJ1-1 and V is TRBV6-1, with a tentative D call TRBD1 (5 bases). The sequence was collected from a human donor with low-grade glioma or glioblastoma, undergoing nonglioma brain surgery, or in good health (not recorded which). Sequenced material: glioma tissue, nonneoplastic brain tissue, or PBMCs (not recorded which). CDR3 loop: CASSSLGASTEAFF. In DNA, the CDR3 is TGTGCCAGCAGTTCGTTAGGGGCGTCGACTGAAGCTTTCTTT.